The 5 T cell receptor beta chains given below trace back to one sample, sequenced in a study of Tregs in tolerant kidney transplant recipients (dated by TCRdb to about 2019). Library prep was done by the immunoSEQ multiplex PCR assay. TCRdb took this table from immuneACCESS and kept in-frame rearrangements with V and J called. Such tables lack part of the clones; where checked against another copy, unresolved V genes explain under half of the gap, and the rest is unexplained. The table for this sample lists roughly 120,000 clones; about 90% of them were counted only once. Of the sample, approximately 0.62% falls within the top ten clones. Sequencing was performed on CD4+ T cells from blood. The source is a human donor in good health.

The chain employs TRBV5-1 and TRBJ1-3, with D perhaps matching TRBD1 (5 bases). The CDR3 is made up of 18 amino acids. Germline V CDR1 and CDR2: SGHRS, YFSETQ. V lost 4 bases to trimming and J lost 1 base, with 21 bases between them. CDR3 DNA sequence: TGCGCCAGCAGCCCAACCTCCGGGACCAAATATTCTGGAAACACCATATATTTT. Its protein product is CASSPTSGTKYSGNTIYF.

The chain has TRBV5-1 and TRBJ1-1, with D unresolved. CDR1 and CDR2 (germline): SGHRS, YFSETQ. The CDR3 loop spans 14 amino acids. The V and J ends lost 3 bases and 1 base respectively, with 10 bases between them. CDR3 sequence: CASSSPRGNTEAFF. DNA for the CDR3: TGCGCCAGCAGCTCCCCTAGAGGGAACACTGAAGCTTTCTTT.

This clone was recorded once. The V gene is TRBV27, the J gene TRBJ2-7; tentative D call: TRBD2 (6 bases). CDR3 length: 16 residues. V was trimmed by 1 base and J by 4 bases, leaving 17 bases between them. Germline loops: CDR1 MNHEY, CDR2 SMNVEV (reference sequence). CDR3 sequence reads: CASSLFGRESKYEQYF. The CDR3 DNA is TGTGCCAGCAGTTTATTCGGGAGAGAAAGCAAGTACGAGCAGTACTTC.

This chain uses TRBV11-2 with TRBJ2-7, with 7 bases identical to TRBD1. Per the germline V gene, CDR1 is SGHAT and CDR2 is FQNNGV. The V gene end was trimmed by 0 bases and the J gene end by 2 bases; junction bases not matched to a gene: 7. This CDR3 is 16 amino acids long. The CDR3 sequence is CASSLEHNRGAYEQYF. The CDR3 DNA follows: TGTGCCAGCAGCTTAGAACATAACAGGGGAGCCTACGAGCAGTACTTC.

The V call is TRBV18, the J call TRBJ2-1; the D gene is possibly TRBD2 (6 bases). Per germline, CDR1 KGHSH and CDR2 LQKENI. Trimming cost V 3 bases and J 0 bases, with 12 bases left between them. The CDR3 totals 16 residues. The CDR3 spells CASSPRDGSSYNEQFF. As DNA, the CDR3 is TGTGCCAGCTCACCTAGAGACGGGAGCTCCTACAATGAGCAGTTCTTC.